Below, one T cell receptor beta chain is given with its context. As yet, its antigen is unknown. The data stem from a study of monozygotic twins with inflammatory bowel disease. Overall study results and limits: Patient repertoire variability may have increased through differing immunosuppressive treatments.

The CDR3 spans 16 residues. CDR1 and CDR2 from the germline V gene are MNHNS and SASEGT. Unsorted whole blood yielded the total RNA, with T cells left unselected. For every TCR library, roughly 3,600 ng of total RNA was used. The cDNA of both the TCRalpha and TCRbeta chains was subjected to two nested PCRs of about 15 and 9 cycles. After re-calling the 5' RACE reads, TCRdb lists one entry per CDR3 protein, DNA absent. Its table lists just over 300,000 distinct CDR3 sequences. Sequenced material: blood. This rearrangement joins TRBV6-1 to TRBJ2-3. The clonotype was recovered from a human donor with ulcerative colitis or Crohn's disease, or a healthy co-twin of an affected twin (not recorded which). The CDR3 sequence: CASSEAMGIGTDTQYF.